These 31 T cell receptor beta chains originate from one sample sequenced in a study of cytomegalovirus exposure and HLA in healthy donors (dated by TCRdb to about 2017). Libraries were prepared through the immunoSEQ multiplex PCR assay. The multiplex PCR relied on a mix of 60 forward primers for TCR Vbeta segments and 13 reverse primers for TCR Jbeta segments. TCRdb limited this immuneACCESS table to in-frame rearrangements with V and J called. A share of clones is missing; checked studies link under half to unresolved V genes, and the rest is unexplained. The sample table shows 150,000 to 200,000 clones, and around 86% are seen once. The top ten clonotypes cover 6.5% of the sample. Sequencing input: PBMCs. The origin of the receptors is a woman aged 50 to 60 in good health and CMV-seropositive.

This CDR3 reads CASSASGSMTYEQYF. CDR3 DNA sequence: TGTGCCAGCAGTGCTAGCGGGAGTATGACCTACGAGCAGTACTTC. The chain joins TRBV28 to TRBJ2-7, with TRBD2 identical over 10 bases. CDR1 MDHEN and CDR2 SYDVKM come from the germline V gene. The V gene end was trimmed by 5 bases and the J gene end by 2 bases; junction bases not matched to a gene: 6. This CDR3 is 15 amino acids long.

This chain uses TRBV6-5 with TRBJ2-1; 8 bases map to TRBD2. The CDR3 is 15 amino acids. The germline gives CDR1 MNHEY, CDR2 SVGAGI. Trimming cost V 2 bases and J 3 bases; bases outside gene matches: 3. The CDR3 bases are TGTGCCAGCAGTTACGAAGCGGGGGTCTACAATGAGCAGTTCTTC. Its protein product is CASSYEAGVYNEQFF.

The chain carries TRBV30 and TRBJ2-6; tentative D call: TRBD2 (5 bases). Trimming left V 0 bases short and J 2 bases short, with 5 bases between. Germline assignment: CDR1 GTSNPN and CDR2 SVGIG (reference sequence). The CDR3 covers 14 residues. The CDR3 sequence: CAWSVGAGANVLTF. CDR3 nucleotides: TGTGCCTGGAGTGTCGGGGCTGGGGCCAACGTCCTGACTTTC.

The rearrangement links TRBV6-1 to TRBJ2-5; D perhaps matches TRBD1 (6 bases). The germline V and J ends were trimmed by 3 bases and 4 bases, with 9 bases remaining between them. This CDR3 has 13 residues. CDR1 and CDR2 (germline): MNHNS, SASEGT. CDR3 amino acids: CASSDLQGETQYF. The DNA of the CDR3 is TGTGCCAGCAGTGATCTACAGGGAGAGACCCAGTACTTC.

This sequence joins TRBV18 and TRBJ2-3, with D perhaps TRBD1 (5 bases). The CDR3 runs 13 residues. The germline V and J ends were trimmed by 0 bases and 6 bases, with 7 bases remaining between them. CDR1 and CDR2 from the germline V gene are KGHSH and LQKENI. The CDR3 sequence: CASSPPPGDTQYF. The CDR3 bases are TGTGCCAGCTCACCACCGCCAGGGGATACGCAGTATTTT.

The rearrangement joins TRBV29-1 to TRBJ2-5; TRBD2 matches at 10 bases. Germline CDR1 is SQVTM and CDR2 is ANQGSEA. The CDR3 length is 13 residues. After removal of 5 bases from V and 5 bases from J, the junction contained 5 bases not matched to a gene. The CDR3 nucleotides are TGCAGCGTTTCGAAGCGGGAGGGGGAGACCCAGTACTTC. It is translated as CSVSKREGETQYF.

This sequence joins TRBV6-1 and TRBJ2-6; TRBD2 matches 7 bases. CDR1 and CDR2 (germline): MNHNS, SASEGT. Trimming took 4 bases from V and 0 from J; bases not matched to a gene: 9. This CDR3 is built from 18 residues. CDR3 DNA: TGTGCCAGCAGTGGGGGGAGGGGTATGACCTCTGGGGCCAACGTCCTGACTTTC. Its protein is CASSGGRGMTSGANVLTF.

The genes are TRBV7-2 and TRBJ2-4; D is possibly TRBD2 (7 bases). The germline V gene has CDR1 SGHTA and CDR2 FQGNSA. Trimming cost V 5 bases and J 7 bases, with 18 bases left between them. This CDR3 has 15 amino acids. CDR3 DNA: TGTGCCAGCAGCCCTGCCGGCGCGGGGGCTAACATTCAGTACTTC. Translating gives CASSPAGAGANIQYF.

CDR3 protein: CASSEGGSRNEQFF. As DNA, the CDR3 is TGTGCCAGCAGTGAGGGCGGGAGCAGGAATGAGCAGTTCTTC. J is TRBJ2-1 and V is TRBV2; 7 nucleotides align to TRBD2. The germline V gene encodes CDR1 SNHLY and CDR2 FYNNEI. The CDR3 has 14 residues. J was trimmed by 7 bases and V by 3 bases; bases with no gene match: 6.

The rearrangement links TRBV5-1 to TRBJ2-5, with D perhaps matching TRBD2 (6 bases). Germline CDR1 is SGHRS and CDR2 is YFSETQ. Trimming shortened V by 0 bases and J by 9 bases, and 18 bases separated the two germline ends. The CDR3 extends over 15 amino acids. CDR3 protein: CASSLEGAGRFAQYF. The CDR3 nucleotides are TGCGCCAGCAGCTTGGAGGGAGCGGGTCGTTTCGCCCAGTACTTC.

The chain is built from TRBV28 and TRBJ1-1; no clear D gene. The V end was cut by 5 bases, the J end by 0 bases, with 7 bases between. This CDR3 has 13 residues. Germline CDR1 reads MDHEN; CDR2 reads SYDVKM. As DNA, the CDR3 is TGTGCCAGCAGTATACAGATGAACACTGAAGCTTTCTTT. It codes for CASSIQMNTEAFF.

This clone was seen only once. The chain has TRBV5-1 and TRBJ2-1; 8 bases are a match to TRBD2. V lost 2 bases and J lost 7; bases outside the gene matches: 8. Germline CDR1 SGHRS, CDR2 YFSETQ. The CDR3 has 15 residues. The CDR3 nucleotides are TGCGCCAGCAGCTTCGGAGCGAGCGGGAGTAATGAGCAGTTCTTC. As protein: CASSFGASGSNEQFF.

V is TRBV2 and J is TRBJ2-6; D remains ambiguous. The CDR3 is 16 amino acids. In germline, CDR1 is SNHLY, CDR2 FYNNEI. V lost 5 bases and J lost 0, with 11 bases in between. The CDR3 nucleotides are TGTGCCAGCAGTCCTCTTCTTAGCTCTGGGGCCAACGTCCTGACTTTC. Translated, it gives CASSPLLSSGANVLTF.

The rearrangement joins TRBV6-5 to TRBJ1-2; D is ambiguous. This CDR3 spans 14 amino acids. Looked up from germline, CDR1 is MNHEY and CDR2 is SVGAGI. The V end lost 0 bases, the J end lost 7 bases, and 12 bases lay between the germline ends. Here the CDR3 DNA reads TGTGCCAGCAGTTACTCGAAATTGAACGGTGGCTACACCTTC. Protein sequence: CASSYSKLNGGYTF.

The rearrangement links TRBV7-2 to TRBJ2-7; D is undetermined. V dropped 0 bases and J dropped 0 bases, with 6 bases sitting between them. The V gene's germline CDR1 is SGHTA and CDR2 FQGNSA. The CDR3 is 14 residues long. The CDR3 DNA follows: TGTGCCAGCAGCTTAGCCGGGTTCTCCTACGAGCAGTACTTC. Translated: CASSLAGFSYEQYF. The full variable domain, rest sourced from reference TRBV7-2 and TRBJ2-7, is GAGVSQSPSNKVTEKGKDVELRCDPISGHTALYWYRQSLGQGLEFLIYFQGNSAPDKSGLPSDRFSAERTGGSVSTLTIQRTQQEDSAVYLCASSLAGFSYEQYFGPGTRLTVT.

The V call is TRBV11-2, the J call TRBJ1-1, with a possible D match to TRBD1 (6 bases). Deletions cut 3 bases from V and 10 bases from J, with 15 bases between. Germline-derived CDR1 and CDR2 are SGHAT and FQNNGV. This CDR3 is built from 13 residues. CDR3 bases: TGTGCCAGCAGCTTGGGAAGTGGGACATTAGCTTTCTTT. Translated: CASSLGSGTLAFF.

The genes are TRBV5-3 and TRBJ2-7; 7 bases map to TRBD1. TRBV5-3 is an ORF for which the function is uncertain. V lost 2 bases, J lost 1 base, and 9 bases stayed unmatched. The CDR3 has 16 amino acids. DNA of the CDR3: TGTGCCAGAAGCTTTTTACAGGGGAGAGGGTCCTACGAGCAGTACTTC. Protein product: CARSFLQGRGSYEQYF.

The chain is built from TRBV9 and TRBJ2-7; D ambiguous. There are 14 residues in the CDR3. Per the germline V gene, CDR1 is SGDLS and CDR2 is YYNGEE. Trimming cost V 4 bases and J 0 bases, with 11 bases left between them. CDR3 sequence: CASSPDPSSYEQYF. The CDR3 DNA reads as TGTGCCAGCAGCCCAGACCCTAGCTCCTACGAGCAGTACTTC.

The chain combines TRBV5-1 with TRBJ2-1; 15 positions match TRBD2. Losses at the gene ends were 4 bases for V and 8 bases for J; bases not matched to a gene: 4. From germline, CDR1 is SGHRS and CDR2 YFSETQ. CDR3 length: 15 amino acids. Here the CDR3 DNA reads TGCGCCAGCAGCCCCGGGACTAGCGGGGGGTATGAGCAGTTCTTC. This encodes CASSPGTSGGYEQFF.

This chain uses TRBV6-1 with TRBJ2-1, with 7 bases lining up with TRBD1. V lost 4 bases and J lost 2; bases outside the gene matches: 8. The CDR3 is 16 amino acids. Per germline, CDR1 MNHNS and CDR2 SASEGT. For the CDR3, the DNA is TGTGCCAGCAGTGCAAACACAGGGGTGACCTACAATGAGCAGTTCTTC. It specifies CASSANTGVTYNEQFF.

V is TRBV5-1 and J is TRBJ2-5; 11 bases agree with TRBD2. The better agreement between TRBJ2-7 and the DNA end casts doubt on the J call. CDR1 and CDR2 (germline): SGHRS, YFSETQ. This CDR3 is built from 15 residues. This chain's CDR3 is CASRAGTSGFYEQYF. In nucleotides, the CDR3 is TGCGCCAGCAGAGCCGGGACTAGCGGATTCTACGAGCAGTACTTC.

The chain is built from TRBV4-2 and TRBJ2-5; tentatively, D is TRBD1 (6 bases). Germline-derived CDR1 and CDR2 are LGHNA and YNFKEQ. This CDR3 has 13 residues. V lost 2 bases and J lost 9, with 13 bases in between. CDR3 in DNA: TGTGCCAGCAGCCAACCCCCCAGGGGTCCCCAGTACTTC. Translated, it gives CASSQPPRGPQYF.

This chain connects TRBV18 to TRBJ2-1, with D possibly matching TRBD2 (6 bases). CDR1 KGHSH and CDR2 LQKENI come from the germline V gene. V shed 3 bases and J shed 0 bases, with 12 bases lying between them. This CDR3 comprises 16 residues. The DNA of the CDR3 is TGTGCCAGCTCACCCCTAGCGAGTACCTCCTACAATGAGCAGTTCTTC. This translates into CASSPLASTSYNEQFF.

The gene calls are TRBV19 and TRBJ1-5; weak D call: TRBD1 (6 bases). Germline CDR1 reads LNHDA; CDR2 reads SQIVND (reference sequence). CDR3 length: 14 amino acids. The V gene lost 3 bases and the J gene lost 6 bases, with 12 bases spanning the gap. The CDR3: CASSMVRGSQPQHF. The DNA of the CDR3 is TGTGCCAGTAGTATGGTGAGGGGGAGTCAGCCCCAGCATTTT.

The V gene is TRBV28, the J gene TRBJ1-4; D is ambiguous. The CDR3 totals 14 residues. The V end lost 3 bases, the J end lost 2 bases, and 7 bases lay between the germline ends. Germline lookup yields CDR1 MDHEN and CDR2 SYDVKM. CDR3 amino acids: CASSFSGTNEKLFF. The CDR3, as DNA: TGTGCCAGCAGTTTTAGCGGGACTAATGAAAAACTGTTTTTT.

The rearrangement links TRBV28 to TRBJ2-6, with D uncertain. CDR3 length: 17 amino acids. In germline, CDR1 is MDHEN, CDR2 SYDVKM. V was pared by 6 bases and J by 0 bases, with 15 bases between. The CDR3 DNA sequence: TGTGCCAGCAGCTCTGACTCACTGGGCTCTGGGGCCAACGTCCTGACTTTC. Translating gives CASSSDSLGSGANVLTF.

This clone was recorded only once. CDR3 sequence: CASSERVTSGGYEQYF. CDR3 nucleotides: TGTGCCAGCAGTGAAAGAGTGACTAGTGGCGGCTACGAGCAGTACTTC. This rearrangement joins TRBV6-1 to TRBJ2-7; tentative D call: TRBD2 (6 bases). Germline V gene sequence: CDR1 MNHNS, CDR2 SASEGT. The CDR3 is 16 residues long. Trimming took off 2 bases at V and 3 bases at J, with 17 bases between the two ends.

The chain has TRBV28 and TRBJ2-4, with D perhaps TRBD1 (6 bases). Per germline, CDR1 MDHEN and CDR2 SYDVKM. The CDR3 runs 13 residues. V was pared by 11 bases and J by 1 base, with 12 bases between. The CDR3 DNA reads TGTGCCGCCGGGCAGGGGGCCAAAAACATTCAGTACTTC. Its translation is CAAGQGAKNIQYF.

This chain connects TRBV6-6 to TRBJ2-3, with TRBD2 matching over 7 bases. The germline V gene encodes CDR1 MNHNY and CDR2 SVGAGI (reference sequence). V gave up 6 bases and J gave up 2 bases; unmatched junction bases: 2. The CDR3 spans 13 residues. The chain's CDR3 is CASSGGNTDTQYF. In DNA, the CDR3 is TGTGCCAGCAGCGGGGGGAACACAGATACGCAGTATTTT.

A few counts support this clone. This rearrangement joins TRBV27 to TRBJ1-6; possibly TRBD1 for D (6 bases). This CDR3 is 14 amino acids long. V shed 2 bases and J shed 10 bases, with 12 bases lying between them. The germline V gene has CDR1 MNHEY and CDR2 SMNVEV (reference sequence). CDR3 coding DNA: TGTGCCAGCAGTTTAGGGGGCGCGTTGTCACCCCTCCACTTT. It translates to CASSLGGALSPLHF.

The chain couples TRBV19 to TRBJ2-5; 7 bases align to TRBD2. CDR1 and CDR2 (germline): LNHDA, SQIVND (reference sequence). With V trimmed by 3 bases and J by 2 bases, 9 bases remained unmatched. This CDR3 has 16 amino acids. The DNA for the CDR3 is TGTGCCAGTAGTATGGGAGGGCGGGGACTGCAAGAGACCCAGTACTTC. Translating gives CASSMGGRGLQETQYF.